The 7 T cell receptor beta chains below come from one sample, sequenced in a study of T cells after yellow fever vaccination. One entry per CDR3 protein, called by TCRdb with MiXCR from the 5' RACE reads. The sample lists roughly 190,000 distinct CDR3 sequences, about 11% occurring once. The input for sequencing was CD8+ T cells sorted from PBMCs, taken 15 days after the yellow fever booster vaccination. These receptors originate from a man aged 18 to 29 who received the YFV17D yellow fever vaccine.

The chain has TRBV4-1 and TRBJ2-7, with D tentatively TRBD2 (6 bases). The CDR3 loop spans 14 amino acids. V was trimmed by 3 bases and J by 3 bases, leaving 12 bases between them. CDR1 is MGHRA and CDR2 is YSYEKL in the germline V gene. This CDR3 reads CASSQGPGSYEQYV. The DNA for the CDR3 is TGCGCCAGCAGCCAGGGGCCCGGGAGCTACGAGCAGTACGTC.

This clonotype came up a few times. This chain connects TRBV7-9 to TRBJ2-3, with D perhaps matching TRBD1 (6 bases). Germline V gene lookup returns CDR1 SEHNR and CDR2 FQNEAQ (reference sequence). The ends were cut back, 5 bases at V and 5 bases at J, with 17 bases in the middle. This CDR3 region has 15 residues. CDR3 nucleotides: TGTGCCAGCAGCCGCACACAGGGCTGGGGAGATACGCAGTATTTT. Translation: CASSRTQGWGDTQYF.

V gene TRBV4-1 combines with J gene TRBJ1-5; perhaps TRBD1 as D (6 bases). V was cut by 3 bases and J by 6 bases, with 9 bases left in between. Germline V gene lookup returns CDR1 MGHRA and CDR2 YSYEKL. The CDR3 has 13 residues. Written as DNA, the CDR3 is TGCGCCAGCAGCCAGGGGGGCGGTCAGCCCCAGCATTTT. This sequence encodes CASSQGGGQPQHF.

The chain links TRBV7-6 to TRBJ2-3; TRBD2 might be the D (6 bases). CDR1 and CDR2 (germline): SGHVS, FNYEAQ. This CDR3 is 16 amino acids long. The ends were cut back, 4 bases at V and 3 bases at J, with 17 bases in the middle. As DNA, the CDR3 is TGTGCCAGCAGCTCCCAGGGTGGGGGGAGGACAGATACGCAGTATTTT. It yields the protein CASSSQGGGRTDTQYF. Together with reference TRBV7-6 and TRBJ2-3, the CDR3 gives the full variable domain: GAGVSQSPRYKVTKRGQDVALRCDPISGHVSLYWYRQALGQGPEFLTYFNYEAQQDKSGLPNDRFSAERPEGSISTLTIQRTEQRDSAMYRCASSSQGGGRTDTQYFGPGTRLTVL.

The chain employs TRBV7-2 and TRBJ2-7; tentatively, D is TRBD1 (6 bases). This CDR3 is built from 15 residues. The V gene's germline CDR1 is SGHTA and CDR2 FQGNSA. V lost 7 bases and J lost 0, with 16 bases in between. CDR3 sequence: CASKREAGVSYEQYF. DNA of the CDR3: TGTGCCAGCAAACGCGAGGCAGGGGTCTCCTACGAGCAGTACTTC. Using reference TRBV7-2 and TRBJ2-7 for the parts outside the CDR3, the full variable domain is GAGVSQSPSNKVTEKGKDVELRCDPISGHTALYWYRQSLGQGLEFLIYFQGNSAPDKSGLPSDRFSAERTGGSVSTLTIQRTQQEDSAVYLCASKREAGVSYEQYFGPGTRLTVT.

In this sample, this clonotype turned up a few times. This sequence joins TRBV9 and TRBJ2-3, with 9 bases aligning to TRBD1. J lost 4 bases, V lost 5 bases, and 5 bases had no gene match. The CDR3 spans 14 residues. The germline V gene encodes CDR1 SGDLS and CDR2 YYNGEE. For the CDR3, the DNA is TGTGCCAGCAGGGGACAGGGTCGGCCAGATACGCAGTATTTT. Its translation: CASRGQGRPDTQYF.

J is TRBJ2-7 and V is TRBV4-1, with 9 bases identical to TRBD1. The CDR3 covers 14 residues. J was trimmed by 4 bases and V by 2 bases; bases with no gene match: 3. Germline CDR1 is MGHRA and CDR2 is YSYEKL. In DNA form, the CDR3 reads TGCGCCAGCAGCCAAAGGACAGGGGAGTACGAGCAGTACGTC. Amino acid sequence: CASSQRTGEYEQYV.